This T cell receptor beta chain was observed in a study of shared clonotypes between healthy human individuals. Overall study results and limits: Larger estimated richness was generally seen in naive subsets than in memory subsets.

Some clones are missing from TCRdb's copy, which holds only in-frame ones; the method was immunoSEQ multiplex PCR. The table lists 780,000 or so clones, roughly 72% of them singletons. Trimming removed 2 bases from V and 8 bases from J, with 9 bases in between. Germline loops: CDR1 SNHLY, CDR2 FYNNEI. The CDR3 has 13 amino acids. About this clone itself: Its antigen is unidentified.

Sequenced material: memory CD4+ T cells sorted from blood. Described subset: CD45RA-negative fraction. This receptor was obtained from a woman aged 25 to 39 in good health. This rearrangement joins TRBV2 to TRBJ1-4; D not resolved. The CDR3 nucleotides are TGTGCCAGCAGTGAATTTTTGGTCGAAAAACTGTTTTTT. As protein: CASSEFLVEKLFF.